Sequencing of this T cell receptor beta chain was carried out in a study of cytomegalovirus exposure and HLA in healthy donors. The wider study: A preliminary data release comprised 91 million or so unique TCRs obtained from HLA-typed donors.

The study ran its PCR with 60 Vbeta and 13 Jbeta primers. The assay was immunoSEQ multiplex PCR, and TCRdb's table has in-frame clones only and misses some. The table has about 180,000 clones, 77% seen once. The study sampled nominally healthy donors, though unrecorded immune exposures were likely. Trimming stripped 3 bases from V and 0 bases from J, with 8 bases between. The CDR3 consists of 14 residues. Germline V gene lookup returns CDR1 SQVTM and CDR2 ANQGSEA. The V and J genes are TRBV29-1 and TRBJ1-4; possible D gene TRBD1, 5 bases. This TCR derives from a woman aged 55-69 years in good health and CMV-seropositive. Sequenced: PBMCs. The CDR3 DNA is TGCAGCGTTGAGACAGATTCAACTAATGAAAAACTGTTTTTT. Translating gives CSVETDSTNEKLFF.